The rows below give T cell receptor beta chains drawn from one sample of a study of response to subunit inactivated influenza vaccine. One entry per CDR3 protein results from TCRdb running MiXCR on the RT-PCR reads. This sample carries around 600,000 distinct CDR3 sequences, over 9% of them seen once, and the ten largest clones take approximately 10%. The same sample was also used in a study of T cells expressing NK-cell markers.

The input for sequencing was PBMCs from blood, taken on the day of vaccination. The receptors were gathered from a man aged 45-65 years who received an inactivated influenza vaccine. Both conserved end residues are trimmed from each CDR3. Fields, in order: V gene, clone size, CDR3 protein. Clone size, where shown, is once, few, many, or a class for clones that have expanded.

>TRBV14|.
ASSLQAYNEQF
>TRBV7-8|many
ASSGPGTSGERTDTQY
>TRBV6-1|few
ASRRDYLNTGELF
>TRBV28|few
ASHYANTGELF
>TRBV5-1|few
ASSLAGQMEAF
>TRBV7-9|many
ASSLSGSQGEKLF
>TRBV7-2|.
ASSSSGRIGWGTQY
>TRBV29-1|few
SVHQDRANTEAF
>TRBV12-3/TRBV12-4|many
ASRTGGDNSPLH
>TRBV18|few
ASSPTTLPPNTGELF
>TRBV19|many
ASSSTGDVRAF
>TRBV7-2|.
ASSLAPAGGRPQH
>TRBV7-9|.
ASTQLGQGTSEQY
>TRBV18|many
ASSYGSGNIQY
>TRBV7-2|.
ASSRAAGQYNEQF
>TRBV9|.
ASSVGSGVEETQY
>TRBV28|.
ASRWTSAYEQY
>TRBV2|many
ASSPGTGSDTQY
>TRBV4-3|.
ASSPWGGAEAF
>TRBV6-1|few
ASSEFGEANTEAF
>TRBV20-1|.
SATGLAGVYEQY
>TRBV7-9|few
ASSELTSGSYEQY
>TRBV24-1|many
ATSDLAQQF
>TRBV5-1|.
ASKIGTVNTGELF
>TRBV7-3|.
ASAGTGKGEQY
>TRBV19|few
ASRWGDEITDTQY
>TRBV20-1|few
SARDMQGTQPQH
>TRBV27|many
ASSSVPWTGELF
>TRBV3-1|few
ASSQGVVAGATDTQY
>TRBV10-3|.
AILANPLMNTEAF
>TRBV6-1|.
ASRATWGTLNEQF
>TRBV5-1|few
ASSTTPGESYEQY
>TRBV20-1|.
SATGAIGELF